This T cell receptor beta chain came from a study of blood T cell repertoires in COVID-19. About the study: Samples taken during acute and convalescent COVID-19 were collected in the United States, Italy and Spain.

Researchers sorted participants into cohorts using their self-reported clinical history. The table lists this clone with a few counts. The J segment lost 6 bases and the V segment lost 3 bases, leaving 4 bases of the junction unmatched. The CDR3 contains 14 residues. Germline assignment: CDR1 SNHLY and CDR2 FYNNEI. Libraries were prepared by immunoSEQ multiplex PCR; TCRdb keeps only in-frame clonotypes and omits some of them. Here the sample spans approximately 150,000 clones, over 80% being singletons. Source material: PBMCs or T cells enriched from blood (not recorded which). The chain recombines TRBV2 with TRBJ1-5, with 8 nucleotides matching TRBD1. The origin of this receptor is a man in his 70s who had been exposed to COVID-19. The CDR3 protein is CASSEDRVAQPQHF. CDR3 bases: TGTGCCAGCAGTGAGGACAGGGTGGCTCAGCCCCAGCATTTT.